The T cell receptor (beta chain) under discussion was sequenced for a study of cytomegalovirus exposure and HLA in healthy donors. PCR amplification relied on 60 Vbeta primers (plus 13 Jbeta primers). Sequencing was performed with immunoSEQ multiplex PCR; in TCRdb, only in-frame clones are kept and a portion is missing. This sample yields over 95,000 clones, of which 60% to 80% are seen a single time; more than 2% belongs to the top ten. Between the trimmed V and J ends, which lost 2 bases and 1 base, there was a span of 10 bases. This CDR3 is 15 amino acids long. Germline values: CDR1 MNHNY, CDR2 SVGAGI (reference sequence).

This chain links TRBV6-6 with TRBJ2-3, with a tentative D call TRBD2 (5 bases). The source is a human donor in good health. The material sequenced was PBMCs. This chain's CDR3 is CASSYTSGGTDTQYF. Here the CDR3 DNA reads TGTGCCAGCAGTTACACCAGCGGAGGCACAGATACGCAGTATTTT.